These T cell receptor beta chains were read from a single sample in a study of blood T cell repertoires in COVID-19. Assay: immunoSEQ multiplex PCR; the TCRdb copy retains only in-frame clones and omits some. The repertoire holds about 130,000 clones, around nine tenths seen once, with roughly 1.2% in the top ten. The sequenced sample was peripheral blood. The receptor set was obtained from an elderly woman with acute or convalescent COVID-19. Each CDR3 is given with its conserved first and last residue. Size is omitted from some rows. Given values are once, few, many or a class for expanded clones.

TRBV4-2 | NA | CASSQGTMVDTQYF
TRBV7-9 | NA | CASSLGQANYGYTF
TRBV6-1 | NA | CASSAPPGQGSRPYEQYF
TRBV18 | NA | CASSPSGGKDEQFF
TRBV18 | NA | CASSPSLQGLGEKLFF
TRBV6-5 | NA | CASREGGLTDTQYF
TRBV7-2 | NA | CASSGGLARQETQYF
TRBV5-4 | once | CASSFGGEYGYTF
TRBV12-3/TRBV12-4 | NA | CASSFNSYGYTF
TRBV19 | NA | CASNFGRGTMNTEAFF
TRBV7-3 | NA | CASSLTPGEHGYTF
TRBV5-6 | NA | CASSLAKRTSGRYEQYF
TRBV5-5 | NA | CASSLGTGTGGYTF
TRBV13 | NA | CASSLRGPSNQPQHF
TRBV28 | once | CASSFAGGDYEQYF
TRBV7-9 | NA | CASSLGDERGYF
TRBV2 | NA | CASTDAGDRAREAFF
TRBV5-6 | NA | CASSLGSRNQPQHF
TRBV4-2 | NA | CASSQVGRTGELFF
TRBV3-1/TRBV3-2 | NA | CASRSGDRRNTEAFF
TRBV6-5 | NA | CASRGLAGGPNEQFF
TRBV6-6 | NA | CASRGQNQGYEQYF
TRBV6-5 | NA | CASTPTGVGANVLTF
TRBV5-1 | NA | CASSATGGRGNTIYF
TRBV7-7 | NA | CASSLGLAGGRDTQYF
TRBV7-9 | NA | CASNPLGGGEKLFF
TRBV9 | once | CASGPQGARGNTIYF
TRBV7-2 | NA | CASSFRVEQYF
TRBV5-1 | NA | CASSFSSGSYEQYF
TRBV3-1/TRBV3-2 | NA | CASSQGASRGETQYF
TRBV6-2/TRBV6-3 | NA | CASSYSATGWNEQFF
TRBV6-1 | NA | CASSDQGDVQPQHF
TRBV7-9 | NA | CASAGVANTEAFF
TRBV6-5 | once | CASSSSLQGTDSPLHF
TRBV4-2 | NA | CASSAGGSQETQYF
TRBV13 | NA | CASSILPTGSYEQYF
TRBV19 | NA | CASGLTTANYGYTF
TRBV5-1 | NA | CASSLARQGQYTEAFF
TRBV11-2 | NA | CASSLEEFTTEAFF
TRBV19 | NA | CASSIAGYEAKNIQYF
TRBV5-1 | NA | CASSFTGEDEQFF
TRBV19 | NA | CASSRDRGRDYGYTF
TRBV7-9 | once | CASSHRTGGTYNSPLHF
TRBV7-3 | NA | CASSLYRSAAANTGELFF
TRBV28 | NA | CASRVAGANTGELFF
TRBV3-1/TRBV3-2 | NA | CASSHIRGQGNTGELFF
TRBV18 | NA | CASSPGDGYTF
TRBV6-1 | NA | CASSEARLYEQYF
TRBV27 | NA | CASSSSGGGSYEQYF
TRBV5-1 | NA | CASSLALADRTDTQYF
TRBV4-2 | few | CASSQTGTGGGEKLFF
TRBV10-3 | NA | CAISAPQGAGEQYF
TRBV7-9 | NA | CASSLDPTRPLSYEQYF
TRBV19 | NA | CASRGGLLNYGYTF
TRBV4-2 | NA | CASSQALSRGRMDEKLFF
TRBV5-1 | NA | CASSLQGRNSPLHF
TRBV3-1/TRBV3-2 | NA | CASSQGGNQPQHF
TRBV19 | NA | CASSRELANYGYTF
TRBV19 | NA | CASSISGTSGVYNEQFF
TRBV9 | NA | CASSVEAPSFGTGELFF